This T cell receptor (beta chain) was captured in a study of blood T cell repertoires in COVID-19. For the study at large: From the United States, Italy and Spain came samples of acute and convalescent COVID-19.

Individuals drawn from 20 to 30 US areas were roughly 18 to 95 years old. Cohorts were based on clinical histories the participants reported. Authors' processing steps: For nucleated cells, counts were estimated from reference gene primer amplification. Here immunoSEQ multiplex PCR was the method, and the copy in TCRdb shows in-frame clones only, minus some. V and J calls and clone size are copied from that table; D and trimming were computed from the DNA. The sample lists about 270,000 clones, 86% occurring once. This clone has just one count. The CDR3 loop spans 15 amino acids. Germline CDR1 is MNHEY and CDR2 is SMNVEV (reference sequence).

The sequence came from a woman in her late teens or twenties who had recovered from COVID-19. What was sequenced was PBMCs or T cells enriched from blood (not recorded which). The chain couples TRBV27 to TRBJ1-2, with 10 bases that match TRBD1. In DNA form, the CDR3 reads TGTCCTGAGCAGGGGGGACAGGGGATTTGCGATGGCTACACCTTC. Encoded protein: CPEQGGQGICDGYTF.